The clone carrying this TCR beta chain came up once. Antigen unknown. A single base separates this from a much larger clone, so it may be a read error. This CDR3 spans 14 amino acids. CDR1 is SNHLY and CDR2 is FYNNEI in the germline V gene. The study enrolled patients aged 18 to 65 with newly diagnosed hyperthyroidism of under 2 months' duration. Amplification of TCR beta CDR3 regions used RNA as the template. First-round RT-PCR of the TCR CDR3 relied on the HTBI primer set. MiXCR was run by TCRdb on the multiplex PCR reads, yielding one entry per CDR3 protein. This sample has about 740,000 distinct CDR3 sequences, with around 13% found just once. This entry is derived from a study of T cells in Graves' hyperthyroidism and ophthalmopathy. Study-wide results and limits: In the blood, most expanded thyroid clonotypes above 0.001 appeared as well. Ophthalmopathy onset followed model prediction by a median about six months.

Sequenced material: blood. The chain is built from TRBV2 and TRBJ2-3; the D gene could be TRBD1 or TRBD2 (5 bases each). This TCR came from a woman aged 18-30 years with Graves' hyperthyroidism. The CDR3 DNA is TGTGCCAGCTCACCACCAAGGGGACCGGATACGCGGTATTTT. Encoded protein: CASSPPRGPDTRYF.